The 25 T cell receptor beta chains given below trace back to one sample, sequenced in a study of CD8 T cells in Susac syndrome. With random hexamers, reverse transcription was performed on about 0.5 to 1 ug of RNA. TCRdb re-derived calls from the immunoSEQ multiplex PCR reads in MiXCR, one entry per CDR3 protein. The data hold about 80,000 distinct CDR3 sequences, with 96% observed a single time. The source material was CD8+ T cells from PBMCs. These receptors came from a human donor with Susac syndrome.

The chain is built from TRBV7-3 and TRBJ2-1; perhaps D is TRBD1 or TRBD2 (6 bases each). Germline V gene sequence: CDR1 SGHTA, CDR2 FQGTGA. This CDR3 is built from 15 residues. Deletions cut 1 base from V and 6 bases from J, with 13 bases between. DNA for the CDR3: TGTGCCAGCAGCTTAAGAGGGGGGCAGGCCAATGAGCAGTTCTTC. Its translation: CASSLRGGQANEQFF.

Of note for this clonotype: Compared with germline, one end of the junction differs, possibly owing to a read error. The chain is built from TRBV9 and TRBJ1-5; D remains unclear. The germline gives CDR1 SGDLS, CDR2 YYNGEE. The CDR3 consists of 14 residues. The CDR3 sequence: CTSSVAGFGQPQHF. The CDR3 DNA is TGTACCAGCAGCGTAGCCGGGTTTGGCCAGCCCCAGCATTTT. The whole variable domain, filled in from reference TRBV9 and TRBJ1-5, reads DSGVTQTPKHLITATGQRVTLRCSPRSGDLSVYWYQQSLDQGLQFLIQYYNGEERAKGNILERFSAQQFPDLHSELNLSSLELGDSALYFCTSSVAGFGQPQHFGDGTRLSIL.

The chain joins TRBV5-6 to TRBJ2-7; 10 nucleotides align to TRBD1. Germline V gene sequence: CDR1 SGHDT, CDR2 YYEEEE. CDR3 length: 14 amino acids. Germline trimming cut 2 bases from V and 2 bases from J; bases unmatched to any gene: 1. CDR3: CASSLGTGAYEQYF. The CDR3 nucleotides read TGTGCCAGCAGCTTAGGGACAGGGGCCTACGAGCAGTACTTC.

The chain combines TRBV15 with TRBJ1-1; TRBD1 is a possible D gene (5 bases). The germline V gene has CDR1 LNHNV and CDR2 YYDKDF (reference sequence). This CDR3 is built from 15 residues. Trimming left V 0 bases short and J 0 bases short, with 8 bases between. The CDR3 loop is CATSRDRGLNTEAFF. CDR3 nucleotides: TGTGCCACCAGCAGAGATAGGGGTCTGAACACTGAAGCTTTCTTT.

This clonotype was detected only once. This chain links TRBV6-5 with TRBJ2-7; no firm D call. Germline V CDR1 and CDR2: MNHEY, SVGAGI. Deletions cut 4 bases from V and 2 bases from J, with 9 bases between. The CDR3 consists of 13 residues. Here the CDR3 reads CASSSDSPYEQYF. In DNA, the CDR3 is TGTGCCAGCAGTTCTGACTCGCCCTACGAGCAGTACTTC.

The rearrangement joins TRBV5-4 to TRBJ2-1; D gene ambiguous. Trimming pared 0 bases from V and 10 bases from J, leaving 8 bases between. In germline, CDR1 is SGHNT, CDR2 YYREEE (reference sequence). The CDR3 has 12 residues. The CDR3 bases are TGTGCCAGCAGCTTGGGTCGAAGGGAGCAGTTCTTC. Its protein product is CASSLGRREQFF.

The chain employs TRBV30 and TRBJ1-5, with TRBD1 matching over 10 bases. Germline V lookup: CDR1 GTSNPN, CDR2 SVGIG (reference sequence). CDR3 size: 15 residues. Losses at the gene ends were 3 bases for V and 6 bases for J; bases not matched to a gene: 8. CDR3 coding DNA: TGTGCCTGGAGCCCCAGGACAGGGGGAAGTCAGCCCCAGCATTTT. Protein sequence: CAWSPRTGGSQPQHF. The whole variable domain, remainder taken from reference TRBV30 and TRBJ1-5, is SQTIHQWPATLVQPVGSPLSLECTVEGTSNPNLYWYRQAAGRGLQLLFYSVGIGQISSEVPQNLSASRPQDRQFILSSKKLLLSDSGFYLCAWSPRTGGSQPQHFGDGTRLSIL.

This chain uses TRBV18 with TRBJ2-5; 8 positions match TRBD2. The CDR3 covers 14 residues. CDR1 is KGHSH, CDR2 LQKENI, per germline. The J segment lost 2 bases and the V segment lost 5 bases, leaving 4 bases of the junction unmatched. The CDR3 is CASSVAGIQETQYF. In nucleotides, the CDR3 is TGTGCCAGCTCAGTAGCGGGAATACAAGAGACCCAGTACTTC.

The V call is TRBV20-1, the J call TRBJ1-1; D ambiguous. The CDR3 loop spans 16 amino acids. Trimming pared 0 bases from V and 0 bases from J, leaving 14 bases between. CDR1 is DFQATT, CDR2 SNEGSKA, per germline (reference sequence). CDR3 sequence reads: CSARDRRSGLNTEAFF. The CDR3 bases are TGCAGTGCTAGAGATCGGAGGAGTGGCTTGAACACTGAAGCTTTCTTT.

V usage is TRBV27 and J usage is TRBJ1-2, with 11 bases identical to TRBD1. The germline gives CDR1 MNHEY, CDR2 SMNVEV (reference sequence). The CDR3 consists of 16 residues. The ends lost 5 bases at V and 4 bases at J; junction bases unmatched: 9. The CDR3 loop is CASSPRTGGAVYGYTF. The CDR3 DNA is TGTGCCAGCAGTCCCCGGACAGGGGGCGCCGTCTATGGCTACACCTTC.

J is TRBJ1-5 and V is TRBV7-9, with unresolved D. The CDR3 totals 14 residues. V was clipped by 1 base and J by 5 bases, with 9 bases between them. CDR1 is SEHNR, CDR2 FQNEAQ, per germline (reference sequence). CDR3 region: CASSLEGEDQPQHF. Written as DNA, the CDR3 is TGTGCCAGCAGCTTAGAGGGAGAAGATCAGCCCCAGCATTTT. Based on the CDR3 plus reference TRBV7-9 and TRBJ1-5, the full variable domain is DTGVSQNPRHKITKRGQNVTFRCDPISEHNRLYWYRQTLGQGPEFLTYFQNEAQLEKSRLLSDRFSAERPKGSFSTLEIQRTEQGDSAMYLCASSLEGEDQPQHFGDGTRLSIL.

This chain uses TRBV18 with TRBJ1-4; unclear D gene. The CDR3 consists of 16 residues. Between the trimmed V and J ends, which lost 2 bases and 4 bases, there was a span of 14 bases. From germline, CDR1 is KGHSH and CDR2 LQKENI. CDR3 sequence reads: CASSPVYAALNEKLFF. As DNA, the CDR3 is TGTGCCAGCTCACCAGTCTATGCAGCCCTTAATGAAAAACTGTTTTTT.

V usage is TRBV28 and J usage is TRBJ2-7; 9 nucleotides match TRBD1. Germline V gene data show CDR1 as MDHEN and CDR2 as SYDVKM. The CDR3 is 16 residues long. V shed 8 bases and J 1 base; nucleotides not matched to a gene: 12. CDR3 DNA sequence: TGTGCCAGCGGCCCCTTCCCGGGACAGGGTTCCTACGAGCAGTACGTC. Translating it yields CASGPFPGQGSYEQYV.

The chain couples TRBV11-2 to TRBJ2-5, with a possible D match to TRBD2 (5 bases). The germline gives CDR1 SGHAT, CDR2 FQNNGV. V lost 0 bases to trimming and J lost 2 bases, with 10 bases between them. This CDR3 region has 15 residues. Written as DNA, the CDR3 is TGTGCCAGCAGCTTAGAGTTCAGCGGACAAGAGACCCAGTACTTC. Its translation is CASSLEFSGQETQYF.

The chain links TRBV7-9 to TRBJ1-6; 9 bases match TRBD1. This CDR3 is 14 amino acids long. Germline V gene data show CDR1 as SEHNR and CDR2 as FQNEAQ (reference sequence). Germline trimming cut 4 bases from V and 10 bases from J; bases unmatched to any gene: 5. The CDR3 is CASSSGQGRSPLHF. The DNA of the CDR3 is TGTGCCAGCAGCTCTGGACAGGGGAGATCACCCCTCCACTTT.

This clonotype was seen once. This sequence joins TRBV29-1 and TRBJ2-2; tentative D call: TRBD1 (6 bases). The germline CDR1 and CDR2 sequences are SQVTM and ANQGSEA. Trimming took 4 bases from V and 5 from J, leaving 14 bases between them. The CDR3 runs 14 residues. The CDR3: CSVVGTPSTGELFF. As DNA, the CDR3 is TGCAGCGTTGTGGGGACACCTTCGACCGGGGAGCTGTTTTTT.

This clonotype was counted only a few times. The rearrangement uses TRBV7-2 and TRBJ2-3; 8 bases are a match to TRBD1. Trimming took 1 base from V and 3 from J; bases not matched to a gene: 9. CDR1 is SGHTA, CDR2 FQGNSA, per germline. The CDR3 covers 17 residues. CDR3 sequence (DNA): TGTGCCAGCAGCTTAGGGCGGTGGACAGGGAGTACAGATACGCAGTATTTT. As protein: CASSLGRWTGSTDTQYF. The variable domain in full, with the rest retrieved from reference TRBV7-2 and TRBJ2-3, is GAGVSQSPSNKVTEKGKDVELRCDPISGHTALYWYRQSLGQGLEFLIYFQGNSAPDKSGLPSDRFSAERTGGSVSTLTIQRTQQEDSAVYLCASSLGRWTGSTDTQYFGPGTRLTVL.

The rearrangement uses TRBV7-9 and TRBJ2-5; D unresolved. The J call may be incorrect, as the DNA end agrees better with TRBJ2-1. Germline CDR1 reads SEHNR; CDR2 reads FQNEAQ (reference sequence). The CDR3 consists of 12 residues. The CDR3 loop reads CASSLAGTAQFF. The CDR3 DNA follows: TGTGCCAGCAGCTTAGCGGGCACAGCCCAGTTCTTC.

The genes are TRBV2 and TRBJ2-4; no definite D call. V lost 10 bases, J lost 15 bases, and 22 bases lay in between. This CDR3 has 12 residues. CDR1 SNHLY and CDR2 FYNNEI come from the germline V gene. The CDR3 bases are TGTGCCACCTCCCGTACTCAAGACCCAGCGTACTTC. It translates to CATSRTQDPAYF. The complete variable domain, with remaining parts taken from reference TRBV2 and TRBJ2-4, reads EPEVTQTPSHQVTQMGQEVILRCVPISNHLYFYWYRQILGQKVEFLVSFYNNEISEKSEIFDDQFSVERPDGSNFTLKIRSTKLEDSAMYFCATSRTQDPAYFGAGTRLSVL.

The chain employs TRBV25-1 and TRBJ2-2; 8 positions agree with TRBD1. Per germline, CDR1 MGHDK and CDR2 SYGVNS. The CDR3 loop spans 17 amino acids. V was clipped by 5 bases and J by 0 bases; unmatched bases: 8. The CDR3 nucleotides are TGTGCCAGCAGTACCCCAGGGACAGGAACGAACACCGGGGAGCTGTTTTTT. It encodes CASSTPGTGTNTGELFF.

This rearrangement joins TRBV4-1 to TRBJ1-2; 7 bases are shared with TRBD1. The CDR3 is 16 amino acids. Looked up from germline, CDR1 is MGHRA and CDR2 is YSYEKL. Trimming cost V 0 bases and J 6 bases; bases outside gene matches: 10. Here the CDR3 reads CASSQDFDRDYNGYTF. The CDR3 nucleotides are TGCGCCAGCAGCCAAGATTTTGACAGGGATTATAATGGCTACACCTTC.

This chain connects TRBV28 to TRBJ2-3; D gene ambiguous. The CDR3 covers 13 residues. Germline CDR1 MDHEN, CDR2 SYDVKM. Trimming pared 4 bases from V and 5 bases from J, leaving 10 bases between. The CDR3 bases are TGTGCCAGCAGTTCCCCCCAGAGAGATACGCAGTATTTT. The encoded protein is CASSSPQRDTQYF.

The chain is built from TRBV7-9 and TRBJ2-3, with D tentatively TRBD1 (6 bases). The V end was cut by 5 bases, the J end by 4 bases, with 16 bases between. The CDR3 consists of 15 residues. Germline-derived CDR1 and CDR2 are SEHNR and FQNEAQ (reference sequence). The CDR3 sequence is CASSPQGALADTQYF. Here the CDR3 DNA reads TGTGCCAGCAGCCCACAGGGAGCATTAGCAGATACGCAGTATTTT. Full variable domain (outside the CDR3, taken from reference TRBV7-9 and TRBJ2-3): DTGVSQNPRHKITKRGQNVTFRCDPISEHNRLYWYRQTLGQGPEFLTYFQNEAQLEKSRLLSDRFSAERPKGSFSTLEIQRTEQGDSAMYLCASSPQGALADTQYFGPGTRLTVL.

J is TRBJ1-5 and V is TRBV9; a possible D gene is TRBD1 (5 bases). The germline V gene encodes CDR1 SGDLS and CDR2 YYNGEE. This CDR3 is built from 13 residues. V was clipped by 2 bases and J by 3 bases, with 6 bases between them. CDR3 region: CASSVGTNQPQHF. CDR3 coding DNA: TGTGCCAGCAGCGTGGGGACCAATCAGCCCCAGCATTTT.

The chain couples TRBV7-2 to TRBJ2-3, with 8 bases fitting TRBD2. J lost 0 bases, V lost 5 bases, and 13 bases had no gene match. Germline values: CDR1 SGHTA, CDR2 FQGNSA. The CDR3 has 18 amino acids. CDR3 loop: CASSPGDGSGESTDTQYF. The CDR3 DNA sequence: TGTGCCAGCAGCCCAGGAGATGGTAGCGGGGAGAGCACAGATACGCAGTATTTT.